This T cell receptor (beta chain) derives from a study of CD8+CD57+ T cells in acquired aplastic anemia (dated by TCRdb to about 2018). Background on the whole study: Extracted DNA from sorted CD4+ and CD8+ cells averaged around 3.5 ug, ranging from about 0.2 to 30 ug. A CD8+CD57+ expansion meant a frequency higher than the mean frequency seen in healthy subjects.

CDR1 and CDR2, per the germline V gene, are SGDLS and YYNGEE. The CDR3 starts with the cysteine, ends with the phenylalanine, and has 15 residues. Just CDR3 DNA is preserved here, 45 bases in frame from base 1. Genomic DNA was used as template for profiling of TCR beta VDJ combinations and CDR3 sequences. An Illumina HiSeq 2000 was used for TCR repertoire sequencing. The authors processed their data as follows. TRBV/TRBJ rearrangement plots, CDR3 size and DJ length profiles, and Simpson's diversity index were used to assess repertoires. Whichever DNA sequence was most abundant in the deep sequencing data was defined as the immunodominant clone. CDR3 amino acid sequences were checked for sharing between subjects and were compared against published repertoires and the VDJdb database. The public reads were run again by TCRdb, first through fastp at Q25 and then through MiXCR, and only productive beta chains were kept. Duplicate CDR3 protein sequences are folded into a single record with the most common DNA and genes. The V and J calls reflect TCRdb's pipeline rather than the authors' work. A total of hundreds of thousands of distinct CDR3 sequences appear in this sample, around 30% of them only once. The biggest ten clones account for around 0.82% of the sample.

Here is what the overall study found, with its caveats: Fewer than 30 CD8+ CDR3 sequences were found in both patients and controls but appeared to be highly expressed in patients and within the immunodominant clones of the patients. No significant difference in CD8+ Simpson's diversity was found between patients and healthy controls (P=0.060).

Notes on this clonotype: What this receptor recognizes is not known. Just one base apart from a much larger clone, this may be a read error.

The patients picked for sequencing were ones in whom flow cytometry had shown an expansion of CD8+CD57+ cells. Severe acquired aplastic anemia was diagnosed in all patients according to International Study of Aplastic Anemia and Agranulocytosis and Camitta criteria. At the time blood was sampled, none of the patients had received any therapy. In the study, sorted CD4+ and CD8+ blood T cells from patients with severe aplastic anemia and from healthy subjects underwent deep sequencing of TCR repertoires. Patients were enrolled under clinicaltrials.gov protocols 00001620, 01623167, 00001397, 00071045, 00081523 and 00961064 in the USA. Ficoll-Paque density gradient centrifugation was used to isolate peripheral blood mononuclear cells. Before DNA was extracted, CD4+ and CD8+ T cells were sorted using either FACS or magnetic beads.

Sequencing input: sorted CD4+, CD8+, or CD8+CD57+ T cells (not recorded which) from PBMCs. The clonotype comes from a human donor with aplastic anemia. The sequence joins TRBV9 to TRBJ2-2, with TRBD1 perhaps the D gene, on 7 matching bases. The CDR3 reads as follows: CASSAGQTNTGGLFF. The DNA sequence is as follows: TGTGCCAGCAGCGCGGGACAGACGAACACCGGGGGGCTGTTTTTT.